Reported below is one T cell receptor (beta chain). This sample is part of a study of blood T cell repertoires in COVID-19. Overall study context: Both acute and convalescent COVID-19 samples were obtained from the United States, Italy and Spain.

Seattle's cohort entered during active infection and was followed longitudinally. The germline V and J ends were trimmed by 4 bases and 7 bases, with 17 bases remaining between them. The CDR3 has 14 amino acids. Germline V gene data show CDR1 as SQVTM and CDR2 as ANQGSEA. In the authors' methods: The assay estimated nucleated cells by amplifying reference gene primers. Repertoires were generated with immunoSEQ multiplex PCR, while TCRdb's copy carries only in-frame clones and drops some. The DNA gave D and trimming, while V, J and clone size come from that table. The table lists fewer than 60,000 clones, around four fifths of them singletons.

This sequence originates from a man between 60 and 75 years old with COVID-19, enrolled during active disease. This chain joins TRBV29-1 and TRBJ1-5; the D gene is possibly TRBD1 (5 bases). Sequencing was performed on peripheral blood. The CDR3 DNA is TGCAGCGTTGGGGGCGGGGGTGATAACCAGCCCCAGCATTTT. This sequence encodes CSVGGGGDNQPQHF.